This TCR beta chain was captured by sequencing in a study of blood T cell repertoires in COVID-19. Study-level information: Samples taken during acute and convalescent COVID-19 were collected in the United States, Italy and Spain. Nucleic acid was either cDNA or gDNA, and it came from T cells, B-cell-depleted T cells, or PBMCs.

The CDR3 has 14 residues. Trimming cost V 6 bases and J 10 bases; bases outside gene matches: 7. Germline loops: CDR1 MNHEY, CDR2 SMNVEV (reference sequence). Authors' methods: Nucleated cell number was recorded as an estimate derived from reference gene primer amplification. Sequenced by immunoSEQ multiplex PCR; TCRdb stores in-frame clones only, minus some. V and J calls and clone size come straight from that table; D and trimming were deduced from the DNA. The profile shows 130,000 or so clones, roughly 80% of them singletons. The V call is TRBV27, the J call TRBJ1-6, with TRBD1 identical over 9 bases. The sequence came from an elderly woman with acute or convalescent COVID-19. The sample consisted of peripheral blood. Here the CDR3 reads CASRWGQGKSPLHF. The CDR3 nucleotides are TGTGCCAGCAGGTGGGGACAGGGAAAATCACCCCTCCACTTT.